This T cell receptor (beta chain) was captured by sequencing in a study of blood T cell repertoires in COVID-19. Study-wide context: The origin of the acute and convalescent COVID-19 samples was the United States, Italy and Spain.

Under the authors' procedure: Amplification of reference gene primers was used by the study to estimate nucleated cell counts. Repertoires were generated with immunoSEQ multiplex PCR, while TCRdb's copy carries only in-frame clones and drops some. The V and J calls and clone size were taken over from that table, and D and trimming were inferred from the DNA. The sample includes 200,000 to 250,000 clones, roughly 86% seen only once; the top ten take less than 3%. Germline CDR1 reads SGHAT; CDR2 reads FQNNGV. This CDR3 is 16 amino acids long. V trimming: 3 bases; J trimming: 4 bases; junction bases outside the gene matches: 5.

The chain couples TRBV11-2 to TRBJ2-5; TRBD2 aligns across 13 bases. The sequenced sample was peripheral blood. The receptor's source is a woman aged 60-75 years with acute or convalescent COVID-19. The CDR3 coding sequence is TGTGCCAGCAGCTTGCAGAGGACTAGCGGGAGAGAGACCCAGTACTTC. It translates to CASSLQRTSGRETQYF.